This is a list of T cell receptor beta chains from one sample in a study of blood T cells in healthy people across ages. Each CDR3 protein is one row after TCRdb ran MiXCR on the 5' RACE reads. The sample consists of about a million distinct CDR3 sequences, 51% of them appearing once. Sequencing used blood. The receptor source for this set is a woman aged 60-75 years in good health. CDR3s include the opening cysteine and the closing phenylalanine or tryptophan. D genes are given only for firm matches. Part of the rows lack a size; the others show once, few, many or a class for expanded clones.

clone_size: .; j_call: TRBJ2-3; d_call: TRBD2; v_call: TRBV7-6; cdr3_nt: TGTGCCAGCAGCTTAGATCCTAGCGGGGGAGCATACACAGATACGCAGTATTTT; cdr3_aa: CASSLDPSGGAYTDTQYF
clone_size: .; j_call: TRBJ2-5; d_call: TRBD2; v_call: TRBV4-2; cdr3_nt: TGTGCCAGCAGCCTTTCAGGAAGCGGGGGCATTAGGGATGAGCAGTACTTC; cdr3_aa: CASSLSGSGGIRDEQYF
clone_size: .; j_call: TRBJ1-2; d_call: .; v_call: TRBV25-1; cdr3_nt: TGTGCCAGCAGTGACCCCTCGGGGGTGGACTATGGCTACACCTTC; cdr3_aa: CASSDPSGVDYGYTF
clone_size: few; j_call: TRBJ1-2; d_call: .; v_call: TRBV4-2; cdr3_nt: TGTGCCAGCAGCCAAGATTTGAGGGACTACTATGGCTACACCTTC; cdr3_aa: CASSQDLRDYYGYTF
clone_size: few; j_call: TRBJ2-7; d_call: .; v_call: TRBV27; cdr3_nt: TGTGCCAGCAGTTCAAGGCCACTGACCAGCGAGCAGTACTTC; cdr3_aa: CASSSRPLTSEQYF
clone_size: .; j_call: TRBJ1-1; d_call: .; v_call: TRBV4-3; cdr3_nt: TGCGCCAGCAGGAGGGCCAGCGGGGGGAACACTGAAGCTTTCTTT; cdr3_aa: CASRRASGGNTEAFF
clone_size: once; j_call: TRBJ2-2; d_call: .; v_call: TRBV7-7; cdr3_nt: TGTGCCAGCAGCTTAGGGGTAGGGGACGGCGGGGAGCTGTTTTTT; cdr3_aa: CASSLGVGDGGELFF
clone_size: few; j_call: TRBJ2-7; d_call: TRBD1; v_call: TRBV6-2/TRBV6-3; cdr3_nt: TGTGCCAGCACCTTTCGGATAGGGGGCAACTACGAGCAGTACTTC; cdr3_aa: CASTFRIGGNYEQYF
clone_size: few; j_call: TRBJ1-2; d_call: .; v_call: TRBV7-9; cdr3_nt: TGTGCCAGCAGCTTAGTCGGGACCATCTCCTATGGCTACACCTTC; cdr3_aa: CASSLVGTISYGYTF
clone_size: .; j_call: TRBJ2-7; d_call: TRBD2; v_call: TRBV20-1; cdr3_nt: TGCAGTGCTAGAGGGGAAGCGGGAGCCTCCTACGAGCAGTACTTC; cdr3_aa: CSARGEAGASYEQYF
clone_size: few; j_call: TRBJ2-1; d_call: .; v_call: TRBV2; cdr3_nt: TGTGCCAGCGTCCCGAGGGGAGGTTTCTCCTACAATGAGCAGTTCTTC; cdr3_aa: CASVPRGGFSYNEQFF
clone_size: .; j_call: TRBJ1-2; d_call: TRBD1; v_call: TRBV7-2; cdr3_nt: TGTGCCAGCAGCACAGGGGCGGGTGGCTACACCTTC; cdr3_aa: CASSTGAGGYTF
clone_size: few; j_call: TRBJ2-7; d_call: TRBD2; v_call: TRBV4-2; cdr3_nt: TGTGCCAGCAGCCAGGAAGGGACTAGCGGGAGCAGCTACGAGCAGTACTTC; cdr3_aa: CASSQEGTSGSSYEQYF
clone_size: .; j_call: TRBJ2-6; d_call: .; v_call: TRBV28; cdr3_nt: TGTGCCAACAGTCCCGACAGCTCTGGGGCCAACGTCCTGACTTTC; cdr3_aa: CANSPDSSGANVLTF
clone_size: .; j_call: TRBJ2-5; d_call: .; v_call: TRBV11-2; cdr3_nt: TGTGCCAGCAGCTTATCGGTACAGGGAGGCTGGGAGACCCAGTACTTC; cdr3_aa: CASSLSVQGGWETQYF
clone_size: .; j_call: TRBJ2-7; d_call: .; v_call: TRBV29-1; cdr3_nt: TGCAGCGTCCCAGGTATCGGTTCCTACGAGCAGTACTTC; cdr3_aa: CSVPGIGSYEQYF
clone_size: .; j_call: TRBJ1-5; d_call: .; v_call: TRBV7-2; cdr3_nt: TGTGCCAGCAGCTTAGCGCCCTGGGCCAATCAGCCCCAGCATTTT; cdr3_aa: CASSLAPWANQPQHF
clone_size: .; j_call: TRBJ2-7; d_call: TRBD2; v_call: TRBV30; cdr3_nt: TGTGCCTGGAGTGTACTAGCGGAGCCTTACGAGCAGTACTTC; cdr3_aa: CAWSVLAEPYEQYF
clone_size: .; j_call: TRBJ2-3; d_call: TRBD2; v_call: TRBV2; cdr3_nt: TGTGCCAGCAGGGCCAGCGGGGGGGCGGATACGCAGTATTTT; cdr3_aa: CASRASGGADTQYF
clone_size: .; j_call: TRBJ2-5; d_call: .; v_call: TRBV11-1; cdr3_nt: TGTGCCAGCAGCTTGCGCTCGGGGGGCTCCTACAATGAGCAGTACTTC; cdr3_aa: CASSLRSGGSYNEQYF
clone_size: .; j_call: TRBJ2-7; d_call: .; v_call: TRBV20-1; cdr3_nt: TGCAGTGCCCGAGGGGACAGCCCTCGCGGGACCTCCTACGAGCAGTACTTC; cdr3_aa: CSARGDSPRGTSYEQYF
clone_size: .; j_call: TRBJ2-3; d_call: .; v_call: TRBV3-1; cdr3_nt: TGTGCCAGCAGCCAAGAAGCTAATGGTGCAGATACGCAGTATTTT; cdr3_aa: CASSQEANGADTQYF
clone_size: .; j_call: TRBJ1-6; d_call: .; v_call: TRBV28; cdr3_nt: TGTGCCAGCGAAGGGGCTAATTCACCCCTCCACTTT; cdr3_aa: CASEGANSPLHF
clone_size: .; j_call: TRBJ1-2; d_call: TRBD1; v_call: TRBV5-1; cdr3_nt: TGCGCCAGCAGCCCCGACAGGGGGCAGAGTGGCTACACCTTC; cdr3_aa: CASSPDRGQSGYTF
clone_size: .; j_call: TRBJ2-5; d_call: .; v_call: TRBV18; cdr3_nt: TGTGCCAGCTCACAAGGGGGACTTCAAGAGACCCAGTACTTC; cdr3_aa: CASSQGGLQETQYF
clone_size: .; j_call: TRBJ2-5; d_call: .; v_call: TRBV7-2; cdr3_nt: TGTGCCAGCAGCTCGTTACTAGCCAGCCAAGAGACCCAGTACTTC; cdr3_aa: CASSSLLASQETQYF
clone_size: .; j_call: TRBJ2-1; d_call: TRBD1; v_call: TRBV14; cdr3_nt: TGTGCCAGCAGTCCCGGGACAGGGGTTAGGGATGAGCAGTTCTTC; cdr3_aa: CASSPGTGVRDEQFF
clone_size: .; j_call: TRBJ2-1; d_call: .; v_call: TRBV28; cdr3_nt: TGTGCCAGCAGTCCCCCGCGGGGCACCTACAATGAGCAGTTCTTC; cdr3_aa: CASSPPRGTYNEQFF
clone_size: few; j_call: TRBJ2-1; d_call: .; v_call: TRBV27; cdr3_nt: TGTGCCAGCAGTTCCCAGACTAACAATGAGCAGTTCTTC; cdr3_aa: CASSSQTNNEQFF
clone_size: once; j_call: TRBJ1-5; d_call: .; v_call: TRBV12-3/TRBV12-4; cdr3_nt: TGTGCCAGCAGTATAGGCGGGGGATTGGGTCAGCCCCAGCATTTT; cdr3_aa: CASSIGGGLGQPQHF
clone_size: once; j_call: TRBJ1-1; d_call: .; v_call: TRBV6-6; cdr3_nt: TGTGCCAGCAGGGGGGAGGGCATGAACACTGAAGCTTTCTTT; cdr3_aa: CASRGEGMNTEAFF
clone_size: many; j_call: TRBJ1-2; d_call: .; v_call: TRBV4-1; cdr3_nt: TGCGCCAGCAGCCAAGCCTCGTACAGGGACCACTATGGCTACACCTTC; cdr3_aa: CASSQASYRDHYGYTF
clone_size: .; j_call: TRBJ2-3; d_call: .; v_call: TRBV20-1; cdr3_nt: TGCAGTGCTGATAACCCGGGGCGAGCAGGGGCAGATACGCAGTATTTT; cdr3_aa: CSADNPGRAGADTQYF
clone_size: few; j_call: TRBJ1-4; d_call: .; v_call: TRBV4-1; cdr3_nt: TGCGCCAGCAGCCAAGCTGCAGGGGAACTGTTTTTT; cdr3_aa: CASSQAAGELFF
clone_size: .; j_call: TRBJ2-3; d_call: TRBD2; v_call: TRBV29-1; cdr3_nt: TGCAGCGTTGAACAGCGGGAGACCTCAGATACGCAGTATTTT; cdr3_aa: CSVEQRETSDTQYF
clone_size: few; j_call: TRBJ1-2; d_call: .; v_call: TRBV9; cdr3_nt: TGTGCCAGCAGCGTAGAGTCGGCGGGGGGCTACACCTTC; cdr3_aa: CASSVESAGGYTF
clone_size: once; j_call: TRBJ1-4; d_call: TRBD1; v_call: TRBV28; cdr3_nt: TGTGCCAGCAGCCAACCATCCGGGACAGATAATGAAAAACTGTTTTTT; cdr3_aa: CASSQPSGTDNEKLFF
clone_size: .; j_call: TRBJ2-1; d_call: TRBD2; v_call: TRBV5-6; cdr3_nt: TGTGCCAGCAGCTTGAGAGGACTAGCGGGAAGTAATGAGCAGTTCTTC; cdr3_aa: CASSLRGLAGSNEQFF
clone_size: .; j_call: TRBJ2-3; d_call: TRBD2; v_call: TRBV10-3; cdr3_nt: TGTGCCGGCGAGGGACGAGCGGGAGGTAGTACGCAGTATTTT; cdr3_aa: CAGEGRAGGSTQYF
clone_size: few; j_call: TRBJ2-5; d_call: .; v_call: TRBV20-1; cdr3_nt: TGCAGTGCTAGGCCCCCCCGGGGTTCCCAGTACTTC; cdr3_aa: CSARPPRGSQYF
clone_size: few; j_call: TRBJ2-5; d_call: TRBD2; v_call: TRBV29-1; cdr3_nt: TGCAGCGTTGAACGACTAGCGGGAGCTAAGGAGCAGTACTTC; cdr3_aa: CSVERLAGAKEQYF
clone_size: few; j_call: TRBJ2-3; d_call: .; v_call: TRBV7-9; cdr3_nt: TGTGCCAGCAGCTTAAGTGGTGGCCCAGATACGCAGTATTTT; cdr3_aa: CASSLSGGPDTQYF
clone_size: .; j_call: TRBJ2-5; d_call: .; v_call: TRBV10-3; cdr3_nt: TGTGCCATCAGGGGTATGGAGACCCAGTACTTC; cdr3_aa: CAIRGMETQYF
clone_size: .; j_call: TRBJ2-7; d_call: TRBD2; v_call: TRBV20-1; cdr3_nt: TGCAGTGCTAGAACTTCTAGCGGGAGCGTCTACGAGCAGTACTTC; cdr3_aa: CSARTSSGSVYEQYF
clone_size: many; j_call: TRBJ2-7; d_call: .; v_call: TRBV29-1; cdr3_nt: TGCAGCGTTGAAGTACTGGGCAGGCTTATGTACTTC; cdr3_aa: CSVEVLGRLMYF
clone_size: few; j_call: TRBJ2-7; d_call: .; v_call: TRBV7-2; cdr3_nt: TGTGCCAGCAGCTTTTTTGCGACGTCGGGCGAGCAGTACTTC; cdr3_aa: CASSFFATSGEQYF
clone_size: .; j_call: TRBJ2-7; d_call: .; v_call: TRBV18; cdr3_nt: TGTGCCAGCTCACCACCGATCACTACCTACGAGCAGTACTTC; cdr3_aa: CASSPPITTYEQYF
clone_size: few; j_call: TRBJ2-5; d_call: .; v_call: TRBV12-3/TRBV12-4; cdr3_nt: TGTGCCAGCAGTCCCCAGCGGACTGGCGAGACCCAGTACTTC; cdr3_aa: CASSPQRTGETQYF
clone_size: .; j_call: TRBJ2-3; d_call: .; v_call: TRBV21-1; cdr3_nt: TGTGCCAGCAGCAAAACCATCACCATAACGGGGCCTCCTTATACGCAGTATTTT; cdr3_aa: CASSKTITITGPPYTQYF
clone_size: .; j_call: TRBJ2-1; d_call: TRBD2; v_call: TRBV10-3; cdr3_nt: TGTGCCATCAGCGTTCGAGCGGGAGGAACGGTTGAGCAGTTCTTC; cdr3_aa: CAISVRAGGTVEQFF
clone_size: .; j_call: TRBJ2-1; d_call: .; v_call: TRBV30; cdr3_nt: TGTGCCCTAAATGTTTGGGCTAGGTACAATGAGCAGTTCTTC; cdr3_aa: CALNVWARYNEQFF
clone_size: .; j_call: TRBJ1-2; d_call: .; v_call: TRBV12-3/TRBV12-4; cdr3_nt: TGTGCCAGCAGCTCCGGGACAATGAACTATGGCTACACCTTC; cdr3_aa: CASSSGTMNYGYTF
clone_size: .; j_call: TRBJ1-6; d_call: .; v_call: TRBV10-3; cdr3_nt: TGTGCCATCAGGGTCCAGGGGACTTCACCCCTCCACTTT; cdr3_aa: CAIRVQGTSPLHF
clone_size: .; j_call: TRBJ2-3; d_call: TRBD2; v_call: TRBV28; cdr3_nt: TGTGCCAGTCGAGGGCCTAGCGGGAGGGCCGCGGATACGCAGTATTTT; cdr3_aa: CASRGPSGRAADTQYF
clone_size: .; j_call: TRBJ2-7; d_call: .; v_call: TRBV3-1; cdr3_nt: TGTGCCAGCAGCCTCGCTGGCTTGCCCCCGTACGAGCAGTACTTC; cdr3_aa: CASSLAGLPPYEQYF